This TCR beta chain stems from a study of cytomegalovirus exposure and HLA in healthy donors. A multiplex PCR was run with 60 Vbeta primers and 13 Jbeta primers. Only in-frame clones appear in the TCRdb table, and some are missing; sequencing was by immunoSEQ multiplex PCR. Counted here are 100,000 to 150,000 clones, approximately 80% occurring once; the ten biggest clones make up roughly 1.9%. Comments on this clone: Its antigen is currently unknown.

The CDR3 has 16 amino acids. V was clipped by 1 base and J by 7 bases; unmatched bases: 10. In germline, CDR1 is MDHEN, CDR2 SYDVKM. Study conclusions and caveats: HLA alleles showed associations with fewer than 20,000 TCR beta sequences in a later analysis, at a 0.05 false discovery rate.

Sequencing was done on a sample of PBMCs. The sequence derives from a woman aged 40-49 years in good health and CMV-seronegative. The gene calls are TRBV28 and TRBJ1-5; 7 bases align to TRBD1. CDR3: CASSLLGDRDIQPQHF. CDR3 bases: TGTGCCAGCAGTTTATTAGGCGACAGGGATATCCAGCCCCAGCATTTT.